The 16 T cell receptor beta chains reported below all come from one sample, sequenced in a study of blood T cell repertoires in COVID-19 (dated by TCRdb to about 2020). The protocol used for the library was the immunoSEQ multiplex PCR assay. Drawn from immuneACCESS, this table holds only the in-frame rearrangements with V and J called that TCRdb kept. Clones are partly lost; checked studies trace under half to an unresolved V gene and leave the rest unexplained. This sample gives around 200,000 clones in total; about 84% of them show up just once. Jointly, the top ten make up about 6% of the sample. Sequencing was performed on PBMCs or T cells enriched from blood (not recorded which). The source is a man between 35 and 55 years old with acute COVID-19.

The chain combines TRBV2 with TRBJ2-3; 11 nucleotides align to TRBD2. Germline V gene lookup returns CDR1 SNHLY and CDR2 FYNNEI. Trimming took 3 bases from V and 6 from J; bases not matched to a gene: 8. The CDR3 covers 16 residues. The CDR3 sequence: CASSDSLAGGPDTQYF. The CDR3, as DNA: TGTGCCAGCAGTGACAGCTTAGCGGGAGGGCCGGATACGCAGTATTTT.

J is TRBJ1-1 and V is TRBV3-1 (or the pseudogene TRBV3-2); D might be TRBD1 (5 bases). Trimming left V 3 bases short and J 6 bases short, with 14 bases between. This CDR3 has 14 residues. Germline CDR1 and CDR2: LGHDT and YNNKEL (reference sequence). In DNA, the CDR3 is TGTGCCAGCAGCCAGGGGCTCAGGGTTTCTGAAGCTTTCTTT. Protein: CASSQGLRVSEAFF.

This clone was observed a handful of times. This CDR3 is CASSISGSKHETQYF. Written as DNA, the CDR3 is TGTGCCAGTAGTATTAGCGGTTCTAAGCACGAGACCCAGTACTTC. This chain uses TRBV19 with TRBJ2-5; D perhaps matches TRBD2 (6 bases). Between the trimmed V and J ends, which lost 3 bases and 5 bases, there was a span of 16 bases. Germline V CDR1 and CDR2: LNHDA, SQIVND (reference sequence). CDR3 length: 15 amino acids.

The chain uses TRBV10-2 and TRBJ2-4; no firm D call. The V and J ends lost 3 bases and 0 bases respectively, with 9 bases between them. This CDR3 is 15 amino acids long. Germline lookup yields CDR1 WSHSY and CDR2 SAAADI. The CDR3 loop is CASSEPQLAKNIQYF. In DNA form, the CDR3 reads TGCGCCAGCAGTGAACCACAGCTAGCCAAAAACATTCAGTACTTC.

In its sample, this clone was seen a few times. The rearrangement uses TRBV5-4 and TRBJ1-1; TRBD1 aligns across 7 bases. Germline V gene lookup returns CDR1 SGHNT and CDR2 YYREEE (reference sequence). V shed 4 bases, J shed 2 bases, and the junction held 8 bases outside the gene matches. The CDR3 runs 15 residues. This CDR3 reads CASSGANRGNTEAFF. CDR3 DNA: TGTGCCAGCAGCGGGGCGAACAGGGGTAACACTGAAGCTTTCTTT.

There are a few counts of this clone. The chain combines TRBV5-1 with TRBJ1-2; 11 bases align to TRBD1. V dropped 3 bases and J dropped 8; count of bases not matched to a gene: 9. The V gene's germline CDR1 is SGHRS and CDR2 YFSETQ. CDR3 length: 15 residues. CDR3 region: CASSSEDRGRGGYTF. CDR3 DNA sequence: TGCGCCAGCAGCTCCGAGGACAGGGGGCGCGGAGGCTACACCTTC.

V is TRBV9 and J is TRBJ1-3; a weak D match, TRBD1 (6 bases). Germline assignment: CDR1 SGDLS and CDR2 YYNGEE. CDR3 length equals 14 residues. With 0 bases removed from V and 5 bases from J, the gap between germline ends came to 9 bases. The CDR3 DNA reads as TGTGCCAGCAGCGTAGAGACAGGCAGAAACACCATATATTTT. Protein: CASSVETGRNTIYF. Together with reference TRBV9 and TRBJ1-3, the CDR3 gives the full variable domain: DSGVTQTPKHLITATGQRVTLRCSPRSGDLSVYWYQQSLDQGLQFLIQYYNGEERAKGNILERFSAQQFPDLHSELNLSSLELGDSALYFCASSVETGRNTIYFGEGSWLTVV.

The chain has TRBV7-9 and TRBJ1-2, with D perhaps matching TRBD1 (6 bases). Germline CDR1 and CDR2: SEHNR and FQNEAQ (reference sequence). The V end lost 3 bases, the J end lost 7 bases, and 15 bases lay between the germline ends. This CDR3 region has 14 residues. CDR3 in amino acids: CASSFQRQVGGYTF. The CDR3, as DNA: TGTGCCAGCAGCTTCCAAAGACAGGTCGGTGGCTACACCTTC. Looking up the rest from reference TRBV7-9 and TRBJ1-2 gives the full variable domain: DTGVSQNPRHKITKRGQNVTFRCDPISEHNRLYWYRQTLGQGPEFLTYFQNEAQLEKSRLLSDRFSAERPKGSFSTLEIQRTEQGDSAMYLCASSFQRQVGGYTFGSGTRLTVV.

The chain uses TRBV10-1 and TRBJ1-1, with 7 bases fitting TRBD1. Germline V lookup: CDR1 WNHNN, CDR2 SYGVQD (reference sequence). The CDR3 loop spans 16 amino acids. Trimming cost V 3 bases and J 1 base; bases outside gene matches: 8. The CDR3, as DNA: TGCGCCAGCAGTGATAACAGGGGACTGAAGAACACTGAAGCTTTCTTT. It codes for CASSDNRGLKNTEAFF.

The V call is TRBV30, the J call TRBJ2-7; TRBD1 aligns across 8 bases. Looked up from germline, CDR1 is GTSNPN and CDR2 is SVGIG (reference sequence). Unmatched junction bases numbered 12, after V lost 1 base and J lost 4 bases. This CDR3 has 16 amino acids. This CDR3 reads CAWSDPGRTGRYEQYF. For the CDR3, the DNA is TGTGCCTGGAGTGACCCTGGGAGGACAGGGCGATACGAGCAGTACTTC.

The chain carries TRBV11-2 and TRBJ2-3, with 9 nucleotides matching TRBD1. The CDR3 sequence is 16 residues long. The V segment lost 3 bases and the J segment 3 bases; nucleotides outside the gene matches: 7. CDR1 and CDR2 from the germline V gene are SGHAT and FQNNGV. The CDR3 DNA sequence: TGTGCCAGCAGCTTCTCTCCGGGACAGGGTACAGATACGCAGTATTTT. Encoded protein: CASSFSPGQGTDTQYF.

The gene calls are TRBV19 and TRBJ2-1, with 8 bases aligning to TRBD2. V lost 5 bases and J lost 6; bases outside the gene matches: 9. Per germline, CDR1 LNHDA and CDR2 SQIVND (reference sequence). This CDR3 comprises 15 residues. CDR3 amino acids: CASSPSSGRLNEQFF. The DNA for the CDR3 is TGTGCCAGTAGTCCCTCTAGCGGGCGGCTCAATGAGCAGTTCTTC. Full variable domain (missing parts from reference TRBV19 and TRBJ2-1): DGGITQSPKYLFRKEGQNVTLSCEQNLNHDAMYWYRQDPGQGLRLIYYSQIVNDFQKGDIAEGYSVSREKKESFPLTVTSAQKNPTAFYLCASSPSSGRLNEQFFGPGTRLTVL.

A few counts support this clone. The V gene is TRBV7-3, the J gene TRBJ2-1, with 10 nucleotides matching TRBD2. This CDR3 region has 15 residues. V gave up 4 bases and J gave up 7 bases; unmatched junction bases: 7. The germline V gene encodes CDR1 SGHTA and CDR2 FQGTGA. The CDR3 coding sequence is TGTGCCAGCAGCTCTAGCGGGAGCCTGTGGAATGAGCAGTTCTTC. This gives the protein CASSSSGSLWNEQFF. The full variable domain, in which reference TRBV7-3 and TRBJ2-1 provide the parts outside the CDR3, is GAGVSQTPSNKVTEKGKYVELRCDPISGHTALYWYRQSLGQGPEFLIYFQGTGAADDSGLPNDRFFAVRPEGSVSTLKIQRTERGDSAVYLCASSSSGSLWNEQFFGPGTRLTVL.

The chain couples TRBV28 to TRBJ2-1, with 12 bases matching TRBD2. This CDR3 has 20 residues. V shed 5 bases and J 0 bases; nucleotides not matched to a gene: 14. From germline, CDR1 is MDHEN and CDR2 SYDVKM. CDR3 amino acids: CASSPIGTSGPVDSYNEQFF. The DNA of the CDR3 is TGTGCCAGCAGTCCAATCGGGACTAGCGGGCCGGTGGACTCCTACAATGAGCAGTTCTTC.

The chain employs TRBV7-8 and TRBJ1-5; 9 nucleotides align to TRBD1. J gave up 5 bases and V 4 bases, and 3 bases lay outside the gene matches. This CDR3 region has 14 residues. Germline CDR1 and CDR2: SGHVS and FQNEAQ. CDR3 in DNA: TGTGCCAGCAGCTGGAGGGACAGGGATCAGCCCCAGCATTTT. It codes for CASSWRDRDQPQHF.

The chain couples TRBV7-2 to TRBJ2-2; no clear D gene. Per the germline V gene, CDR1 is SGHTA and CDR2 is FQGNSA. V was trimmed by 5 bases and J by 2 bases, leaving 15 bases between them. The CDR3 runs to 16 residues. The CDR3 is CASSPQSPTNTGELFF. The CDR3 region has the DNA TGTGCCAGCAGCCCCCAATCCCCCACTAACACCGGGGAGCTGTTTTTT.